This T cell receptor (beta chain) was retrieved from a study of control samples from healthy donors and cancer patients. Germline CDR1 and CDR2: KGHDR and SFDVKD. This CDR3 comprises 13 residues. V lost 7 bases, J lost 0 bases, and 7 bases lay in between. Sequenced by immunoSEQ multiplex PCR; TCRdb stores in-frame clones only, minus some. The data contain 150,000 to 200,000 clones, 85% to 90% of them singletons. What was sequenced was blood. The TCR was taken from a man aged 18 to 29 in good health. The chain recombines TRBV24-1 with TRBJ2-3; D ambiguous. The DNA of the CDR3 is TGTGCCACCAGCCTAGATAGCACAGATACGCAGTATTTT. Encoded protein: CATSLDSTDTQYF.